The clone carrying this T cell receptor (beta chain) has only a few counts. Assay: immunoSEQ multiplex PCR; the TCRdb copy retains only in-frame clones and omits some. Seen here are 50,000 to 60,000 clones, about 83% observed once, and the top ten hold about 4.8%. V gave up 6 bases and J gave up 3 bases; unmatched junction bases: 9. Germline-derived CDR1 and CDR2 are WNHNN and SYGVQD (reference sequence). CDR3 length: 18 amino acids. The sample comes from a study of OX40 agonist ivuxolimab in advanced cancers. This clonotype originated in an adult with an advanced solid tumor such as melanoma, head and neck, liver or kidney cancer. The chain couples TRBV10-1 to TRBJ2-3; 16 bases are a match to TRBD2. The sample consisted of CD4+ or CD8+ T cells sorted from blood, taken in a trial of the OX40 agonist ivuxolimab. The CDR3 spells CASSTGTSGRARTDTQYF. For the CDR3, the DNA is TGCGCCAGCAGCACCGGGACTAGCGGGAGGGCCCGGACAGATACGCAGTATTTT.